This entry describes one T cell receptor beta chain. Single viable CD3+CD4+CD8-CD45RO+ cells were sorted as the memory CD4+ T cells. The data were obtained in a study of memory CD4+ T cells and cytomegalovirus serostatus. From germline, CDR1 is LNHDA and CDR2 SQIVND (reference sequence). The CDR3 loop spans 15 amino acids. Unmatched junction bases numbered 8, after V lost 5 bases and J lost 4 bases. The assay was immunoSEQ multiplex PCR, and TCRdb's table has in-frame clones only and misses some. Here the sample spans some 60,000 clones, 70% to 80% being singletons. V gene TRBV19 combines with J gene TRBJ1-5; 7 bases fit TRBD1. Source material: memory CD4+ T cells from blood. The receptor was isolated from an adult in good health and CMV-seropositive. The CDR3 DNA sequence: TGTGCCAGTAGTCAAGGGGACAGCAGAAATCAGCCCCAGCATTTT. Translated: CASSQGDSRNQPQHF.